What follows is one T cell receptor (beta chain) and its context. This clone's antigen is unknown. No per-base quality is available; no much larger clone lies one base away. The germline V gene encodes CDR1 MDHEN and CDR2 SYDVKM. Taken from cysteine to phenylalanine, the CDR3 has 15 residues. Solely the CDR3 DNA is kept, with 45 bases framed from the first base. V and J lose 5 bases and 1 base, and a span of 14 bases separates them. The CDR3 regions of human TCRbeta chains were analyzed by immunosequencing. The authors processed their data as follows. TCRs in the repertoires were compared against a reference library of SARS-CoV-2-specific TCRs that had been generated with the MIRA antigen-specificity platform. Breadth was defined as the fraction of unique TCRs that were SARS-CoV-2-associated. Depth was defined as the fraction of total T cells that were SARS-CoV-2-associated. Each spike-specific TCR was assigned to its reactive spike region and to a CD4 or CD8 class using the MIRA data. Log10-transformed breadth and depth values were compared by one-way ANOVA with Sidak's multiple comparisons tests. TCRdb's version of the immuneACCESS table is confined to in-frame rearrangements and falls short of the full clone set. An unresolved V gene accounts for under half of the shortfall where checked; the remainder is of unknown origin. Clone size and V and J calls were adopted from that table, with D and trimming inferred from the DNA. The sample records 150,000 to 200,000 clones, less than 90% of which are singletons. 1.5% to 2% of the sample is held by the ten biggest clonotypes.

This specimen's time point label, interpreted: baseline before first vaccination. Vaccinee samples came from UK trials COV001 and COV002, including a single-blind randomized controlled phase 2/3 trial of AZD1222 (ChAdOx1 nCoV-19) in healthy adults. Trial participant PBMC samples were collected at day 0 and day 28 after the second dose for TCRbeta chain sequencing. The sample originates from a study of T cell responses to AZD1222 COVID-19 vaccine (dated by TCRdb to the early 2020s). About the investigation overall: AZD1222 recipients with second doses at about 4 weeks or about 12 weeks were pooled, because spike-specific TCR depth and breadth did not differ between schedules. A total of more than 230 trial participants underwent TCR sequencing, of whom roughly 210 had received two doses of AZD1222 and approximately 25 had received two doses of the MenACWY control vaccine. Trial participants were enrolled by age into subgroups of 18-55, 56-69 and 70-plus years, and 148, 28 and 57 TCR-sequenced participants, respectively, were included in these subgroups. Summary of the overall study and its limitations: In the small 56-69-year group, the increase in depth fell short of significance, most likely because of low power. CD4 TCRs associated with the vaccine covered the entire spike protein, and the dominant responses were in regions 160-218 and 743-854. After two AZD1222 doses, both the breadth and the depth of spike-specific TCRs were significantly higher than at day 0 and than in MenACWY recipients. Participants were mostly white British, with more females than males. The authors suggested clonal diversity may have been underestimated. Nearly half of unique spike-specific TCRs reportedly recognized epitopes outside regions mutated in the B.1.351 and B.1.1.7 variants. Only five or six AZD1222 recipients were SARS-CoV-2 seropositive at baseline, limiting conclusions about previously exposed vaccinees. Because no day 14 peak-response samples were available, the repertoires could be characterized only after the peak T cell response.

The chain uses TRBV28 and TRBJ1-2; the D gene is unclear. This TCR was recovered from an adult in good health. The sample consisted of peripheral blood, taken on day 0 of AZD1222 vaccination. The encoded CDR3 is CASSPGGNSNYGYTF. The bases read TGTGCCAGCAGTCCAGGAGGTAACAGTAACTATGGCTACACCTTC.